The 26 T cell receptor beta chains listed next were all sequenced from one sample in a study of T cell repertoires in cytomegalovirus infection. MiXCR, applied by TCRdb to the reads, yields one record per CDR3 protein. The sample records about 450,000 distinct CDR3 sequences, around 32% being singletons. The sample consisted of PBMCs. The receptors shown here come from a human donor in good health (CMV status not recorded). Some clones in this sample may be carry-over from other donors' samples.

A few counts support this clonotype. The rearrangement joins TRBV7-2 to TRBJ2-1, with no clear D. This CDR3 region has 11 residues. Germline V lookup: CDR1 SGHTA, CDR2 FQGNSA. V lost 3 bases and J 8 bases, leaving 5 bases between the germline ends. This CDR3 reads CASSFKDEQFF. CDR3 nucleotide sequence: TGTGCCAGCAGCTTTAAGGATGAGCAGTTCTTC.

The genes are TRBV4-1 and TRBJ2-1, with 8 nucleotides matching TRBD2. The germline V gene has CDR1 MGHRA and CDR2 YSYEKL. Trimming cost V 0 bases and J 2 bases; bases outside gene matches: 15. The CDR3 length is 20 residues. CDR3: CASSQEPTPGLVVAYNEQFF. The CDR3 coding sequence is TGCGCCAGCAGCCAAGAGCCTACTCCGGGACTAGTTGTGGCCTACAATGAGCAGTTCTTC.

V is TRBV29-1 and J is TRBJ2-6; no clear D gene. The CDR3 is made up of 17 amino acids. Germline CDR1 reads SQVTM; CDR2 reads ANQGSEA. Trimming removed 2 bases from V and 0 bases from J, with 14 bases in between. The CDR3 DNA follows: TGCAGCGTTGAACTGGCAGGCCTCAACTCTGGGGCCAACGTCCTGACTTTC. This encodes CSVELAGLNSGANVLTF.

The rearrangement uses TRBV7-6 and TRBJ2-1; perhaps TRBD2 as D (6 bases). V was clipped by 0 bases and J by 2 bases, with 14 bases between them. Germline V gene lookup returns CDR1 SGHVS and CDR2 FNYEAQ. This CDR3 comprises 17 residues. The CDR3 nucleotides are TGTGCCAGCAGCTTAGCGCTATGGCGGGGAGCCTACAATGAGCAGTTCTTC. Protein product: CASSLALWRGAYNEQFF.

The sample holds a few counts of this clonotype. CDR3 in amino acids: CASSYTLAGSYNEQFF. CDR3 DNA: TGTGCCAGCAGTTATACTCTAGCGGGAAGCTACAATGAGCAGTTCTTC. V gene TRBV11-3 combines with J gene TRBJ2-1, with 9 bases identical to TRBD2. This CDR3 has 16 amino acids. The trim removed 6 bases at V and 3 bases at J, leaving 9 bases unmatched. Germline loops: CDR1 SGHNT, CDR2 YENEEA.

This clonotype was recorded at least ten times. The CDR3 nucleotides are TGTGCCAGCAGCTTCATATCTAAGTTCCCAGAGACCCAGTACTTC. This sequence encodes CASSFISKFPETQYF. The chain combines TRBV7-9 with TRBJ2-5; unclear D gene. The V and J ends lost 3 bases and 4 bases respectively, with 15 bases between them. The CDR3 sequence is 15 residues long. Germline V lookup: CDR1 SEHNR, CDR2 FQNEAQ (reference sequence).

There are many counts of this clonotype. This chain uses TRBV6-2 or TRBV6-3 with TRBJ2-1; 8 nucleotides line up with TRBD2. The CDR3 sequence is 16 residues long. Germline V gene sequence: CDR1 MNHEY, CDR2 SVGEGT. V shed 2 bases, J shed 7 bases, and the junction held 10 bases outside the gene matches. The CDR3 DNA sequence: TGTGCCAGCAGTTACCCAGACCTGGGACTAGAAAATGAGCAGTTCTTC. Amino acid sequence: CASSYPDLGLENEQFF.

The J gene is TRBJ2-2, the V gene TRBV20-1; TRBD2 agrees at 8 bases. Germline CDR1 DFQATT, CDR2 SNEGSKA (reference sequence). V was pared by 3 bases and J by 4 bases, with 7 bases of the junction left unmatched. The CDR3 totals 15 residues. The CDR3 region is CSASWGGGPTGELFF. CDR3 nucleotide sequence: TGCAGTGCTAGTTGGGGCGGGGGGCCCACCGGGGAGCTGTTTTTT.

This clonotype was detected only a few times. The chain links TRBV7-4 to TRBJ1-3; no clear D gene. Germline-derived CDR1 and CDR2 are SGHVT and SQSDAQ. With 7 bases removed from V and 0 bases from J, the gap between germline ends came to 34 bases. This CDR3 spans 22 amino acids. In DNA form, the CDR3 reads TGTGCCAGCACCATACCCGACACGGACGGACTCACAGACTGTTACTCTGGAAACACCATATATTTT. Residues: CASTIPDTDGLTDCYSGNTIYF.

This clonotype appeared many times. V gene TRBV12-3 or TRBV12-4 combines with J gene TRBJ2-5; the D is unclear. The ends were cut back, 7 bases at V and 3 bases at J, with 15 bases in the middle. The CDR3 totals 14 residues. The CDR3 bases are TGTGCCAGCAAACTCGATGGACGGAAAGAGACCCAGTACTTC. Translating gives CASKLDGRKETQYF.

The V call is TRBV2, the J call TRBJ1-1; D uncertain. Trimming took 2 bases from V and 1 from J, leaving 5 bases between them. CDR1 is SNHLY, CDR2 FYNNEI, per germline. This CDR3 comprises 13 residues. The CDR3 sequence is CASSESPNTEAFF. For the CDR3, the DNA is TGTGCCAGCAGTGAAAGTCCGAACACTGAAGCTTTCTTT.

This chain uses TRBV20-1 with TRBJ1-1, with D unresolved. CDR3 length equals 14 residues. Germline V CDR1 and CDR2: DFQATT, SNEGSKA (reference sequence). Trimming took 1 base from V and 6 from J, leaving 15 bases between them. CDR3 sequence: CSARGSPLAPEAFF. CDR3 nucleotides: TGCAGTGCTAGAGGGAGCCCCCTGGCACCTGAAGCTTTCTTT.

In this sample, this clonotype turned up once. This chain uses TRBV4-2 with TRBJ1-1, with TRBD1 as a possible D gene (6 bases). This CDR3 spans 14 amino acids. Looked up from germline, CDR1 is LGHNA and CDR2 is YNFKEQ. Between the trimmed V and J ends, which lost 6 bases and 0 bases, there was a span of 11 bases. The CDR3 loop is CASRYGQMNTEAFF. The DNA for the CDR3 is TGTGCCAGCAGATACGGACAGATGAACACTGAAGCTTTCTTT.

This sequence joins TRBV2 and TRBJ1-6, with no clear D. Germline assignment: CDR1 SNHLY and CDR2 FYNNEI. The CDR3 totals 15 residues. Trimming cost V 0 bases and J 7 bases, with 10 bases left between them. Written as DNA, the CDR3 is TGTGCCAGCAGTGAAGCTACAGCCCGGAATTCACCCCTCCACTTT. Its translation: CASSEATARNSPLHF. Based on the CDR3 plus reference TRBV2 and TRBJ1-6, the full variable domain is EPEVTQTPSHQVTQMGQEVILRCVPISNHLYFYWYRQILGQKVEFLVSFYNNEISEKSEIFDDQFSVERPDGSNFTLKIRSTKLEDSAMYFCASSEATARNSPLHFGNGTRLTVT.

This clonotype turned up a few times. The chain has TRBV11-2 and TRBJ1-4; 8 bases are a match to TRBD1. This CDR3 region has 15 residues. Looked up from germline, CDR1 is SGHAT and CDR2 is FQNNGV. V shed 4 bases, J shed 6 bases, and the junction held 7 bases outside the gene matches. The DNA of the CDR3 is TGTGCCAGCAGCTCCTCGGACAGGGCCGATGAAAAACTGTTTTTT. It yields the protein CASSSSDRADEKLFF.

This clonotype showed up just a few times. The chain combines TRBV18 with TRBJ2-7; no clear D. This CDR3 region has 16 residues. Germline CDR1 and CDR2: KGHSH and LQKENI. Trimming removed 3 bases at V and 0 bases at J, with 15 bases between. The CDR3 here is CASSPVGQMSSYEQYF. CDR3 sequence (DNA): TGTGCCAGCTCACCGGTAGGCCAGATGAGCTCCTACGAGCAGTACTTC. The full variable domain, its missing parts supplied by reference TRBV18 and TRBJ2-7, is NAGVMQNPRHLVRRRGQEARLRCSPMKGHSHVYWYRQLPEEGLKFMVYLQKENIIDESGMPKERFSAEFPKEGPSILRIQQVVRGDSAAYFCASSPVGQMSSYEQYFGPGTRLTVT.

Only one count was recorded for this clonotype. The chain couples TRBV5-1 to TRBJ1-6; 7 positions match TRBD1. From germline, CDR1 is SGHRS and CDR2 YFSETQ. Unmatched junction bases numbered 7, after V lost 5 bases and J lost 8 bases. There are 14 residues in the CDR3. CDR3 in DNA: TGCGCCAGCAGGGTACAGGGGTCGGATTCACCCCTCCACTTT. This translates into CASRVQGSDSPLHF.

This clonotype was observed at least ten times. The chain couples TRBV10-2 to TRBJ2-1, with 10 bases that match TRBD2. Per the germline V gene, CDR1 is WSHSY and CDR2 is SAAADI. The CDR3 runs 14 residues. Germline trimming cut 6 bases from V and 3 bases from J; bases unmatched to any gene: 2. The CDR3 nucleotides are TGCGCCAGCAGGCTAGCGGGGGACTACAATGAGCAGTTCTTC. It yields the protein CASRLAGDYNEQFF.

This clonotype was detected a few times. The chain has TRBV12-3 or TRBV12-4 and TRBJ1-5, with 8 bases that match TRBD1. Germline trimming cut 6 bases from V and 4 bases from J; bases unmatched to any gene: 8. The CDR3 extends over 15 amino acids. CDR3: CASSYDRGANQPQHF. DNA for the CDR3: TGTGCCAGCAGCTACGACAGGGGAGCAAATCAGCCCCAGCATTTT.

This clonotype was found a few times. V usage is TRBV7-8 and J usage is TRBJ2-7; either TRBD1 or TRBD2 may fit D (5 bases each). The CDR3 totals 16 residues. V gave up 1 base and J gave up 5 bases, with 18 bases separating them. Germline V gives CDR1 SGHVS, CDR2 FQNEAQ. The CDR3 region has the DNA TGTGCCAGCAGCTTAGAGGCCGGGACCGGCAGGGACGAGCAGTACTTC. Protein: CASSLEAGTGRDEQYF.

The genes are TRBV11-2 and TRBJ2-1, with TRBD2 matching 8 bases. The CDR3 has 15 amino acids. With 2 bases clipped from V and 8 bases from J, the junction kept 8 bases outside the gene matches. Looked up from germline, CDR1 is SGHAT and CDR2 is FQNNGV. In nucleotides, the CDR3 is TGTGCCAGCAGCTTAATGGCGGGGGGTTACGATGAGCAGTTCTTC. The encoded protein is CASSLMAGGYDEQFF.

A word on this clonotype: A read error may produce the germline difference seen at one junction end. The chain carries TRBV7-9 and TRBJ2-5, with D hard to call. The CDR3 is 14 residues long. Germline lookup yields CDR1 SEHNR and CDR2 FQNEAQ (reference sequence). CDR3 sequence (DNA): TGTTCCAGCAGTTCCCCCCTGGGTCGAGAGACCCAGTACTTC. It specifies CSSSSPLGRETQYF.

The chain recombines TRBV29-1 with TRBJ2-3; 11 positions agree with TRBD2. V gave up 0 bases and J gave up 6 bases; unmatched junction bases: 5. CDR3 length: 15 amino acids. Germline V CDR1 and CDR2: SQVTM, ANQGSEA. The CDR3 DNA reads TGCAGCGTTGAAGATACTAGCGGGGGTACGGATACGCAGTATTTT. Translating gives CSVEDTSGGTDTQYF.

This clonotype was seen ten or more times. J is TRBJ1-1 and V is TRBV28; no definite D call. Trimming stripped 4 bases from V and 1 base from J, with 7 bases between. In germline, CDR1 is MDHEN, CDR2 SYDVKM. CDR3 size: 13 residues. The CDR3 protein is CASSYGWNTEAFF. The DNA for the CDR3 is TGTGCCAGCAGTTACGGATGGAACACTGAAGCTTTCTTT. Full variable domain (missing parts from reference TRBV28 and TRBJ1-1): DVKVTQSSRYLVKRTGEKVFLECVQDMDHENMFWYRQDPGLGLRLIYFSYDVKMKEKGDIPEGYSVSREKKERFSLILESASTNQTSMYLCASSYGWNTEAFFGQGTRLTVV.

This clonotype has just one count. The rearrangement links TRBV7-4 to TRBJ1-2; 7 bases line up with TRBD1. The CDR3 consists of 14 residues. The V segment lost 5 bases and the J segment 8 bases; nucleotides outside the gene matches: 11. CDR1 SGHVT and CDR2 SQSDAQ come from the germline V gene. Here the CDR3 reads CASSPNNRGDGYTF. In DNA form, the CDR3 reads TGTGCCAGCAGCCCGAATAACAGGGGAGACGGCTACACCTTC.

This clonotype was found many times. The chain employs TRBV28 and TRBJ2-2; TRBD1 might be the D (5 bases). The germline CDR1 and CDR2 sequences are MDHEN and SYDVKM. Trimming cost V 2 bases and J 1 base, with 11 bases left between them. The CDR3 covers 16 residues. CDR3 loop: CASSLHAGLNTGELFF. CDR3 DNA sequence: TGTGCCAGCAGTTTACATGCAGGGCTGAACACCGGGGAGCTGTTTTTT.